This TCR beta chain was identified during a study of cytomegalovirus exposure and HLA in healthy donors. The germline CDR1 and CDR2 sequences are SGDLS and YYNGEE. V lost 3 bases to trimming and J lost 5 bases, with 24 bases between them. The CDR3 loop spans 18 amino acids. The primer mix had 60 Vbeta and 13 Jbeta primers. Measured with immunoSEQ multiplex PCR; TCRdb has only the in-frame clones, and not every one. The data contain roughly 69,000 clones, roughly 65% of them singletons. The TCR was taken from a male donor in good health and CMV-seropositive. The rearrangement joins TRBV9 to TRBJ2-1, with D possibly TRBD2 on 7 matching bases. Sequencing was performed on PBMCs. The CDR3 loop is CASSERGGGPPINNEQFF. DNA for the CDR3: TGTGCCAGCAGCGAGAGGGGGGGTGGACCTCCTATTAACAATGAGCAGTTCTTC.